Each of the 18 T cell receptor beta chains below was sequenced from the same sample in a study of vaccination effects on CD4 cells after COVID-19. Their antigens are not known. Produced via immunoSEQ multiplex PCR; TCRdb's table is partial and in-frame only. Of about 50,000 clones detected, around three quarters appear once; the ten largest clones hold approximately 2.8%. After roughly 10 days in culture, the CD4+ T cells were isolated. The sequenced sample was CD4+ T cells from PBMCs cultured without peptide, obtained before COVID-19 vaccination. These receptors originate from a human donor who received a COVID-19 vaccine.

This clone was seen a few times. The chain couples TRBV21-1 to TRBJ2-2; the table's D call, TRBD1, has no DNA check behind it. TRBV21-1 has pseudogene status. This CDR3 has 15 amino acids. DNA of the CDR3: TGTGCCAGCACATCCTGGACAGGGAACACCGGGGAGCTGTTTTTT. Translated, it gives CASTSWTGNTGELFF.

J is TRBJ1-6 and V is TRBV19; D gene uncertain. The CDR3 has 17 residues. V was cut by 7 bases and J by 0 bases, with 16 bases left in between. Germline loops: CDR1 LNHDA, CDR2 SQIVND (reference sequence). CDR3 protein: CASTLRPTSSYNSPLHF. The CDR3 DNA reads TGTGCCAGTACTCTCCGACCGACTAGCTCCTATAATTCACCCCTCCACTTT.

V and J are TRBV27 and TRBJ1-6, with D unclear. Trimming cost V 0 bases and J 14 bases, with 20 bases left between them. This CDR3 spans 16 amino acids. CDR1 is MNHEY and CDR2 is SMNVEV in the germline V gene (reference sequence). The CDR3 protein is CASSLSRTAPRSALHF. DNA of the CDR3: TGTGCCAGCAGTTTATCCCGGACGGCCCCCAGGTCAGCCCTCCACTTT.

V is TRBV28 and J is TRBJ1-5; D not resolved. The length of the CDR3 is 13 residues. V was clipped by 5 bases and J by 0 bases, with 5 bases between them. From germline, CDR1 is MDHEN and CDR2 SYDVKM. CDR3 protein: CASSPNSNQPQHF. The CDR3 coding sequence is TGTGCCAGCAGTCCGAATAGCAATCAGCCCCAGCATTTT.

The chain combines TRBV12-5 with TRBJ2-2; D uncertain. This CDR3 comprises 13 residues. Germline V lookup: CDR1 LGHNT, CDR2 FRNRAP. V was clipped by 6 bases and J by 4 bases, with 9 bases between them. The CDR3 DNA reads as TGTGCTAGTGGCCAAGTCTCCACCGGGGAGCTGTTTTTT. Protein product: CASGQVSTGELFF. Combining the CDR3 with reference TRBV12-5 and TRBJ2-2 gives the whole variable domain DARVTQTPRHKVTEMGQEVTMRCQPILGHNTVFWYRQTMMQGLELLAYFRNRAPLDDSGMPKDRFSAEMPDATLATLKIQPSEPRDSAVYFCASGQVSTGELFFGEGSRLTVL.

The chain carries TRBV7-3 and TRBJ2-1; the match to TRBD2 covers 7 bases. The V gene end was trimmed by 5 bases and the J gene end by 1 base; junction bases not matched to a gene: 5. The length of the CDR3 is 15 residues. Germline lookup yields CDR1 SGHTA and CDR2 FQGTGA. CDR3 protein: CASSPGLSSYNEQFF. The CDR3 nucleotides read TGTGCCAGCAGCCCGGGACTATCATCCTACAATGAGCAGTTCTTC.

This chain joins TRBV19 and TRBJ1-1; D is ambiguous. The V gene's germline CDR1 is LNHDA and CDR2 SQIVND (reference sequence). V was trimmed by 5 bases and J by 4 bases, leaving 11 bases between them. This CDR3 has 13 amino acids. The CDR3 protein is CASSGVFGTEAFF. CDR3 nucleotides: TGTGCCAGTAGTGGGGTGTTTGGCACTGAAGCTTTCTTT.

This clone was detected once. V usage is TRBV5-1 and J usage is TRBJ2-2; 9 positions match TRBD2. CDR1 and CDR2 from the germline V gene are SGHRS and YFSETQ. The trim removed 3 bases at V and 7 bases at J, leaving 10 bases unmatched. The CDR3 has 16 amino acids. CDR3 region: CASSSTPGTSHGELFF. The CDR3 DNA follows: TGCGCCAGCAGCTCGACCCCCGGGACTAGCCACGGGGAGCTGTTTTTT.

This clone was observed a handful of times. The chain uses TRBV5-1 and TRBJ1-2, with a possible D match to TRBD1 (6 bases). V lost 2 bases and J 7 bases, leaving 12 bases between the germline ends. This CDR3 is 13 amino acids long. In germline, CDR1 is SGHRS, CDR2 YFSETQ. In DNA, the CDR3 is TGCGCCAGCAGCTTAGGGGGGGCTGGTGGCTACACCTTC. Protein: CASSLGGAGGYTF.

The J gene is TRBJ1-3, the V gene TRBV11-2, with a tentative D call TRBD1 (6 bases). V dropped 7 bases and J dropped 0 bases, with 16 bases sitting between them. The CDR3 runs to 16 residues. Germline V gene data show CDR1 as SGHAT and CDR2 as FQNNGV. Here the CDR3 DNA reads TGTGCCAGCACCAAAAACAGGGCCGACTCTGGAAACACCATATATTTT. Translated, it gives CASTKNRADSGNTIYF.

This sequence joins TRBV5-1 and TRBJ2-3; TRBD1 is a possible D gene (6 bases). Deletions cut 2 bases from V and 0 bases from J, with 10 bases between. The CDR3 has 15 residues. Germline-derived CDR1 and CDR2 are SGHRS and YFSETQ. Here the CDR3 reads CASSLDRSSTDTQYF. For the CDR3, the DNA is TGCGCCAGCAGCTTAGACAGGTCTAGCACAGATACGCAGTATTTT. Full variable domain (missing parts from reference TRBV5-1 and TRBJ2-3): KAGVTQTPRYLIKTRGQQVTLSCSPISGHRSVSWYQQTPGQGLQFLFEYFSETQRNKGNFPGRFSGRQFSNSRSEMNVSTLELGDSALYLCASSLDRSSTDTQYFGPGTRLTVL.

The CDR3 DNA reads as TGTGCCAGCAGCCAAAGGGAATTGACCTATAATTCACCCCTCCACTTT. This gives the protein CASSQRELTYNSPLHF. The gene calls are TRBV3-1 (or the pseudogene TRBV3-2) and TRBJ1-6; D gene ambiguous. Germline V gene data show CDR1 as LGHDT and CDR2 as YNNKEL (reference sequence). The CDR3 covers 16 residues. V shed 2 bases and J shed 2 bases, with 10 bases lying between them.

J is TRBJ1-4 and V is TRBV30; TRBD1 might be the D (6 bases). The germline V gene has CDR1 GTSNPN and CDR2 SVGIG (reference sequence). The V gene lost 4 bases and the J gene lost 4 bases, with 10 bases spanning the gap. There are 13 residues in the CDR3. In DNA, the CDR3 is TGTGCCTGGAATGGACAGCTTAATGAAAAACTGTTTTTT. Protein product: CAWNGQLNEKLFF.

There are a few counts of this clone. The V and J genes are TRBV3-1 (or the pseudogene TRBV3-2) and TRBJ1-4; 8 positions agree with TRBD1. This CDR3 has 16 residues. In germline, CDR1 is LGHDT, CDR2 YNNKEL (reference sequence). The J segment lost 2 bases and the V segment lost 2 bases, leaving 4 bases of the junction unmatched. CDR3 sequence (DNA): TGTGCCAGCAGCCAAAACAGGGGGATCACTAATGAAAAACTGTTTTTT. Translated, it gives CASSQNRGITNEKLFF.

This chain joins TRBV4-1 and TRBJ1-1; D perhaps matches TRBD1 (5 bases). V gave up 4 bases and J gave up 3 bases, with 15 bases separating them. Germline V CDR1 and CDR2: MGHRA, YSYEKL. This CDR3 spans 15 amino acids. As DNA, the CDR3 is TGCGCCAGCAGCCCTCAGGGACGGTCGGACACTGAAGCTTTCTTT. This translates into CASSPQGRSDTEAFF.

J is TRBJ2-3 and V is TRBV7-2; D gene ambiguous. The germline V and J ends were trimmed by 2 bases and 3 bases, with 6 bases remaining between them. CDR1 and CDR2 (germline): SGHTA, FQGNSA. CDR3 length equals 13 residues. CDR3 nucleotide sequence: TGTGCCAGCAGCTTATCGGTGACAGATACGCAGTATTTT. Translating gives CASSLSVTDTQYF.

The V gene is TRBV7-2, the J gene TRBJ2-5; 8 nucleotides match TRBD2. Germline CDR1 reads SGHTA; CDR2 reads FQGNSA. J was trimmed by 5 bases and V by 4 bases; bases with no gene match: 6. The length of the CDR3 is 14 residues. For the CDR3, the DNA is TGTGCCAGCAGCTCCTTTAGACTAGCGGAGACCCAGTACTTC. Protein: CASSSFRLAETQYF.

The chain joins TRBV29-1 to TRBJ2-5, with 10 bases fitting TRBD1. This CDR3 comprises 15 residues. From germline, CDR1 is SQVTM and CDR2 ANQGSEA. V was pared by 4 bases and J by 5 bases, with 10 bases of the junction left unmatched. In DNA, the CDR3 is TGCAGCGTTGCCCCCGGAGACAGGGGGCGCGAGACCCAGTACTTC. Its protein is CSVAPGDRGRETQYF.